This TCR beta chain was retrieved from a study of T cells in Graves' hyperthyroidism and ophthalmopathy. Notes on the study in general: In blood, most of the thyroid clonotypes expanded above 0.001 were also present. Ophthalmopathy and stable hyperthyroidism were told apart by a 13 V-J model.

With regard to this clonotype: Its specificity is unknown.

RNA transcripts were the template for amplifying TCR beta CDR3 regions. TCR CDR3 underwent first-round RT-PCR with the HTBI primer set. TCRdb redid the calling of the multiplex PCR reads with MiXCR, one entry per CDR3 protein. The sample records roughly 99,000 distinct CDR3 sequences, approximately 16% being singletons. The CDR3 is 17 amino acids. Germline V CDR1 and CDR2: SGHAT, FQNNGV. V dropped 0 bases and J dropped 3; count of bases not matched to a gene: 7. Graves' hyperthyroidism showing no ophthalmopathy progression within 18 months was considered stable. Orbital computed tomography and thyroid ultrasound, together with serum TRAb and thyroxine and clinical symptoms, were used for diagnoses.

Input material: blood. The sequence was obtained from a woman aged 45-59 years with Graves' hyperthyroidism. The chain is built from TRBV11-2 and TRBJ2-7; TRBD2 aligns across 11 bases. The CDR3 protein is CASSLDHPGLAVYEQYV. The CDR3 DNA reads TGTGCCAGCAGCTTAGACCACCCGGGACTAGCGGTCTACGAGCAGTACGTC.